This entry concerns a single TCR beta chain. This clonotype was recorded many times. Its specific antigen is unknown. The sample holds no much larger clone one base away, and base qualities are not on file. The library came from RACE. The listed sequencing device is NextSeq 500. During library preparation, unique molecular identifiers were attached to individual cDNA molecules so that TCRs could be counted in a quantitative, reproducible way. From each blood RNA sample, both TCR alpha and TCR beta chains were sequenced. The original pipeline was this. Samples had a median of roughly 98,000 TCRs, with a range from roughly 23,224 to 750,000. V, J and CDR3 annotation of the TCR reads was performed with the Decombinator software suite. To make PS versus PT1 abundance plots, every sample was subsampled to the same number of TCRs (28,000). Expanded TCRs were defined as absent before sensitization and observed at least eight times at the 2-week time point. TCRdb itself trimmed the public reads at Q25 with fastp, ran MiXCR and retained productive beta chains. Every CDR3 protein is listed once, alongside the most common genes and DNA of its rows. These V and J calls are TCRdb output, not the study's own analysis. The table for this sample lists about 140,000 distinct CDR3 sequences; about an eighth of them were counted only once. The ten top clones hold around 1.4% of the sample.

Taken with the paper, the label for time point translates to: patch test 2, 6 weeks after DPC sensitization. The treatment or condition label on this specimen signifies: therapeutic diphenylcyclopropenone sensitization with weekly scalp DPC. At each patch-test visit, blood was drawn before the patch test was applied. To be eligible, patients had to be aged 18 to 70, diagnosed with alopecia and judged suitable for DPC therapy, while pregnant patients were excluded. Total RNA was extracted from unfractionated whole blood that had been collected in Tempus Blood RNA tubes. These data come from a study of human T cells and chemical hapten exposure (dated by TCRdb to about 2021). About the study as a whole: For sensitization, 2% DPC in acetone was applied to a 2 cm by 2 cm area of upper inner arm skin. Weekly therapeutic DPC doses were additionally applied to the scalp of patients throughout the approximately 23-week study period. Patch tests used Finn chambers with 0.01% DPC on the upper back, scored after 6 days by International Contact Dermatitis Research Group standards. The patient cohort, mostly female, included alopecia areata with under or over 50% scalp involvement, alopecia totalis and alopecia universalis. The libraries were sequenced as a pool, and the TCR yield per sample differed mostly because of small variations in library volumes within the pool. In alopecia patients, the study followed how the peripheral blood TCR repertoire changed in vivo over primary and secondary sensitization to diphenylcyclopropenone (DPC), a hapten. Patient blood was sampled pre-sensitization (week 0) and at 2, 6 and about 24 weeks after DPC sensitization. Blood for TCR sequencing was provided by twenty-nine alopecia patients at one to four time points (pre-sensitization, 2, 6 and 24 weeks).

The germline ends are 10 bases apart after V is trimmed by 4 bases and J by 4 bases. From the cysteine through the phenylalanine, the CDR3 covers 13 amino acids. CDR3 DNA only is kept here, 39 bases in frame from base 1. Broader findings and caveats from the paper: Expanded TCRs formed significantly more large CDR3 similarity clusters than pre-sensitization or healthy control sets, consistent with antigen-driven responses. DPC sensitization did not change how many TCRs were above 1 in 1000 frequency, and no evidence was found of alterations in global repertoire structure. All patients had alopecia, a presumed autoimmune disease, so their immune response might differ from that of healthy individuals. Patch test score was positively correlated with the number of PT1 expanded TCRs, with significance at thresholds 8, 16 and 32 but not at 4. Repeated subsampling changed both the strength of the expansion versus patch-test correlation and the threshold at which the correlation became significant.

The chain employs TRBV12-3 or TRBV12-4 and TRBJ1-1; the D gene assignment is ambiguous. The input for sequencing was whole blood, taken in connection with sensitization to the hapten diphenylcyclopropenone (DPC). The sequence derives from a woman aged 45-65 years with alopecia areata. Some clones in this sample may be carry-over from other donors' samples. The CDR3 amino acid sequence is: CASSYGRATEAFF. The sequence in DNA is TGTGCCAGCAGTTACGGACGGGCCACTGAAGCTTTCTTT.